The 3 T cell receptor beta chains below come from one sample, sequenced in a study of graft-versus-host responses after intestinal transplantation. These receptors have no identified antigens. The assay was immunoSEQ multiplex PCR, and TCRdb's table has in-frame clones only and misses some. The sample lists 100,000 or so clones, more than 85% occurring once. The sample here was unstimulated CD8+ T cells sorted from spleen or lymph node cells, taken before intestinal transplant. These receptors came from a human donor who received an intestinal transplant.

The chain couples TRBV2 to TRBJ2-2; D is possibly TRBD1 (5 bases). Germline CDR1 SNHLY, CDR2 FYNNEI. V lost 4 bases and J lost 1, with 7 bases in between. The CDR3 totals 14 residues. CDR3 sequence: CASSVGQNTGELFF. The CDR3 region has the DNA TGTGCCAGCAGTGTGGGGCAGAACACCGGGGAGCTGTTTTTT.

The chain carries TRBV11-2 and TRBJ2-7; 7 nucleotides line up with TRBD2. The CDR3 spans 11 residues. From germline, CDR1 is SGHAT and CDR2 FQNNGV. Trimming removed 5 bases from V and 11 bases from J; junction bases left unmatched: 6. The CDR3 nucleotides read TGTGCCAGCAGCCACAGTGGGGGGGAGTACTTC. It translates to CASSHSGGEYF.

The rearrangement uses TRBV5-6 and TRBJ2-7; 7 bases are shared with TRBD1. CDR1 and CDR2 from the germline V gene are SGHDT and YYEEEE. V trimming: 0 bases; J trimming: 6 bases; junction bases outside the gene matches: 6. The CDR3 sequence is 14 residues long. CDR3 sequence (DNA): TGTGCCAGCAGCTTGGGACAGGGTATTCCCGAGCAGTACTTC. Amino acids: CASSLGQGIPEQYF.